A selection of T cell receptor beta chains follows, all from one sample in a study of shared T cell receptors in the human thymus. Measured with immunoSEQ multiplex PCR; TCRdb has only the in-frame clones, and not every one. The sample includes hundreds of thousands of clones, roughly 86% seen only once; the top ten take approximately 0.0097%. This same sample was also taken into another study, of human thymus T cells.

Input material: thymocytes. These receptors were collected from a boy under two years old with a congenital heart defect. Both conserved end residues are part of each CDR3. D genes are given only for firm matches. Not every row has a clone size; where given, it reads once, few, many or a size class.

V	J	size	D	CDR3	DNA
TRBV28	TRBJ2-7	-	TRBD1	CASSLKDRGYEQYF	TGTGCCAGCAGTTTGAAGGACAGGGGATACGAGCAGTACTTC
TRBV7-8	TRBJ2-7	-	TRBD1	CASSLPLDRGASYEQYF	TGTGCCAGCAGCTTACCCTTGGACAGGGGGGCTTCCTACGAGCAGTACTTC
TRBV5-1	TRBJ1-1	-	TRBD1	CASSIGTEPEAFF	TGCGCCAGCAGCATCGGGACAGAACCAGAAGCTTTCTTT
TRBV4-1	TRBJ1-5	-	-	CASSPGGNQPQHF	TGCGCCAGCAGCCCCGGAGGAAATCAGCCCCAGCATTTT
TRBV15	TRBJ1-2	-	-	CATSRVGRGGFTDGYTF	TGTGCCACCAGCAGGGTGGGGAGGGGAGGTTTTACTGATGGCTACACCTTC
TRBV27	TRBJ2-3	-	-	CASSLGDISAGDTQYF	TGTGCCAGCAGTTTAGGGGACATCTCCGCCGGGGATACGCAGTATTTT
TRBV6-5	TRBJ1-2	-	-	CASSYISGPNYGYTF	TGTGCCAGCAGTTACATATCAGGGCCCAACTATGGCTACACCTTC
TRBV28	TRBJ1-2	-	TRBD1	CASSLTINRDRGNGYTF	TGTGCCAGCAGTCTGACGATAAACCGGGACAGGGGTAATGGCTACACCTTC
TRBV7-2	TRBJ2-5	-	-	CASSLVIQETQYF	TGTGCCAGCAGCTTAGTAATCCAAGAGACCCAGTACTTC
TRBV5-6	TRBJ2-7	-	-	CASSLGRTAYEQYF	TGTGCCAGCAGCTTGGGACGCACAGCCTACGAGCAGTACTTC
TRBV27	TRBJ2-3	-	-	CASSPLGGGADTQYF	TGTGCCAGCAGTCCGCTGGGGGGGGGCGCAGATACGCAGTATTTT
TRBV29-1	TRBJ2-6	-	TRBD2	CSVEVGTSGAGANVLTF	TGCAGCGTTGAAGTGGGGACTAGCGGAGCTGGGGCCAACGTCCTGACTTTC
TRBV9	TRBJ1-3	-	-	CASSVGGGDTIYF	TGTGCCAGCAGCGTAGGTGGTGGAGACACCATATATTTT
TRBV7-2	TRBJ2-7	-	-	CASSLSTGAYEQYF	TGTGCCAGCAGCTTAAGTACGGGTGCCTACGAGCAGTACTTC
TRBV28	TRBJ1-5	-	-	CASRPHHGVDSNQPQHF	TGTGCCAGCAGGCCTCATCACGGGGTTGATAGCAATCAGCCCCAGCATTTT
TRBV30	TRBJ1-5	-	-	CAWSVPAGGGNQPQHF	TGTGCCTGGAGTGTACCAGCAGGAGGTGGGAATCAGCCCCAGCATTTT
TRBV25-1	TRBJ1-1	few	-	CASSTDGGTEAFF	TGTGCCAGCAGCACGGACGGAGGGACTGAAGCTTTCTTT
TRBV7-7	TRBJ2-5	-	-	CASSLGSRPDETQYF	TGTGCTAGCAGCTTAGGTTCCAGGCCCGACGAGACCCAGTACTTC
TRBV4-1	TRBJ2-5	once	TRBD2	CASSQDGRGAPFGETQYF	TGCGCCAGCAGCCAAGACGGGAGGGGGGCGCCGTTCGGGGAGACCCAGTACTTC
TRBV5-1	TRBJ2-7	once	TRBD2	CASSEPGGSYEQYF	TGCGCCAGCAGCGAACCGGGAGGCTCCTACGAGCAGTACTTC
TRBV5-6	TRBJ2-7	-	TRBD1	CASSLPDRGQNYEQYF	TGTGCCAGCAGCCTACCAGACAGGGGTCAAAATTACGAGCAGTACTTC
TRBV7-7	TRBJ2-3	once	TRBD2	CASSPSSGRARGTDTQYF	TGTGCCAGCAGCCCCTCAAGCGGGAGGGCCCGGGGCACAGATACGCAGTATTTT
TRBV4-2	TRBJ2-1	-	TRBD2	CASSQESPAGGFFGEQFF	TGTGCCAGCAGCCAAGAAAGTCCAGCGGGGGGTTTTTTCGGCGAGCAGTTCTTC
TRBV28	TRBJ1-5	-	-	CASSLGGGSQPQHF	TGTGCCAGCAGTTTAGGGGGGGGTAGTCAGCCCCAGCATTTT
TRBV5-6	TRBJ2-5	-	TRBD1	CASSLGTGKQETQYF	TGTGCCAGCAGCCTCGGGACAGGAAAGCAAGAGACCCAGTACTTC
TRBV27	TRBJ2-5	-	-	CASSFEGVDETQYF	TGTGCCAGCAGTTTCGAGGGGGTCGATGAGACCCAGTACTTC